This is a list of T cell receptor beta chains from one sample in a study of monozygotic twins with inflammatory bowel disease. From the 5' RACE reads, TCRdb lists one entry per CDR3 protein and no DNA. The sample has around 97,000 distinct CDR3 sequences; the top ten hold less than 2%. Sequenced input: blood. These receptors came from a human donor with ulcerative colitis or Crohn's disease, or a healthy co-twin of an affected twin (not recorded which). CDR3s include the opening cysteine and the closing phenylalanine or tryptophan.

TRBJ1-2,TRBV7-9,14,CASSPETGPDGYTF
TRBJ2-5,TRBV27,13,CASSFDRQETQYF
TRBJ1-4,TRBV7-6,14,CASSQRDGGEKLFF
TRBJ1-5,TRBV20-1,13,CSARGQNNQPQHF
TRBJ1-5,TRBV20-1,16,CSATAGTMRSNQPQHF
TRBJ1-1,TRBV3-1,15,CASSQGSVLNTEAFF
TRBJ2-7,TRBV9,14,CASSLGLATYEQYF
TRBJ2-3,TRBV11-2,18,CASSRGSRLLGRTDTQYF
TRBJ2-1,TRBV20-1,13,CSAREKAYNEQFF
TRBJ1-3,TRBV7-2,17,CASSFRRATASGNTIYF
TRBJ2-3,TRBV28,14,CASSSPGPADTQYF
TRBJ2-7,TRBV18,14,CASSPGQESHEQYF
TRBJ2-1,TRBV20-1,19,CSARGQGALGSPSYNEQFF
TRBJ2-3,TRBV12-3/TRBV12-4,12,CASTKTQNTQYF
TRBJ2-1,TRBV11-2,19,CASSFRAPSAGGAYNEQFF
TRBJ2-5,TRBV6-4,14,CASTTNRARETQYF
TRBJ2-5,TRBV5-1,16,CASSLALAGIQETQYF
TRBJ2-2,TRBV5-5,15,CASGQEHTNTGELFF
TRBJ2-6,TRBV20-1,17,CSASARHRGPGANVLTF
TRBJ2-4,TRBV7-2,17,CASSLVWGALAKNIQYF
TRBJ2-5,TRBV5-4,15,CASSGTGLYQETQYF
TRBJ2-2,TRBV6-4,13,CASSVSGTGELFF